This T cell receptor beta chain was sequenced for a study of OX40 agonist ivuxolimab in advanced cancers. About the research overall: One patient with hepatocellular carcinoma and two with cutaneous melanoma, three in all, had partial responses.

Looked up from germline, CDR1 is PRHDT and CDR2 is FYEKMQ (reference sequence). V lost 4 bases, J lost 0 bases, and 9 bases lay in between. The CDR3 covers 14 residues. The repertoire was sequenced with immunoSEQ multiplex PCR; TCRdb's copy has only in-frame clones and lacks some. The sample includes about 67,000 clones, 75% to 90% seen only once; the top ten take approximately 4%. Study results and limitations: In the 0.1 to 3.0 mg/kg range, CD4+ and CD8+ blood T cells had expanded clonally by week 6. Low levels of normalized T-cell clonal expansion also appeared in some nonresponders.

This clone is a singleton in its sample. Its cognate antigen is unknown. This sequence originates from an adult with an advanced solid tumor such as melanoma, head and neck, liver or kidney cancer. The sequencing used CD4+ or CD8+ T cells sorted from blood, collected in a trial of the OX40 agonist ivuxolimab. The V call is TRBV13, the J call TRBJ1-1; D possibly corresponds to TRBD1 (5 bases). CDR3 DNA sequence: TGTGCCAGCAGCTGGGTGGGGGTGAACACTGAAGCTTTCTTT. The encoded protein is CASSWVGVNTEAFF.